This record concerns one T cell receptor (beta chain) sequence. Its specificity is unknown. These data are taken from a study of T cell responses to AZD1222 COVID-19 vaccine. Study-level results: Unmutated variant regions are reportedly targeted by nearly half of spike-specific TCRs. Clonal diversity may have been underestimated, and the donors were mostly white British, with more females than males. It was only a handful of AZD1222 recipients who were seropositive at baseline. Across spike, vaccine-associated CD4 TCRs were found, dominant at 160-218 and 743-854.

TCRdb's table, derived via immunoSEQ multiplex PCR, lists solely in-frame clones and lacks some. The repertoire holds fewer than 150,000 clones, with approximately 94% as singletons. The CDR3 length is 14 residues. Germline values: CDR1 LGHNA, CDR2 YSLEER. The V end was cut by 4 bases, the J end by 4 bases, with 14 bases between. This sequence joins TRBV4-3 and TRBJ2-7, with D maybe TRBD2 (6 bases). This specimen consisted of peripheral blood, obtained on day 0 of AZD1222 vaccination. This receptor was taken from an adult in good health. The CDR3 bases are TGCGCCAGCAGCCGGGCGGCAGGGAGGTACGAGCAGTACTTC. This codes for CASSRAAGRYEQYF.